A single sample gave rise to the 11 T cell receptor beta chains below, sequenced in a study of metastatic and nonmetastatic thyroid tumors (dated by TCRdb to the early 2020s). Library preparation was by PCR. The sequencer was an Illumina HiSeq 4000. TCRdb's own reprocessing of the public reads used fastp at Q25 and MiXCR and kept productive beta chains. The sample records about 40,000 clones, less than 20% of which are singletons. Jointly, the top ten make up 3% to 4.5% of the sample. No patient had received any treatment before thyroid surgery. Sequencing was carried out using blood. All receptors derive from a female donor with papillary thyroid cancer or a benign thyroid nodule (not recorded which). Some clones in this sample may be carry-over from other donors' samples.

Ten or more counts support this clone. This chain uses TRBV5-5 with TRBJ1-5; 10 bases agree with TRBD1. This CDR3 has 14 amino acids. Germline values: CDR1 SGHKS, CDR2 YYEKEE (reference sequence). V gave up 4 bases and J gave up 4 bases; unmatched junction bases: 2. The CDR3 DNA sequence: TGTGCCAGCAGCGACAGGGGGCGGAATCAGCCCCAGCATTTT. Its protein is CASSDRGRNQPQHF.

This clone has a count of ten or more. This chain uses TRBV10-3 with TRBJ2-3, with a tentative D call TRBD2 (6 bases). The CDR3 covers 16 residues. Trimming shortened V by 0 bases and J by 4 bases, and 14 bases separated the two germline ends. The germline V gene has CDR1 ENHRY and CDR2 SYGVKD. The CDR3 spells CAISESKVLAPDTQYF. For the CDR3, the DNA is TGTGCCATCAGTGAGTCGAAGGTCCTAGCGCCAGATACGCAGTATTTT.

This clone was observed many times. Here the CDR3 reads CASSSGQGWASANEKLFF. CDR3 sequence (DNA): TGCGCCAGCAGCTCGGGACAGGGTTGGGCTTCGGCTAATGAAAAACTGTTTTTT. V and J are TRBV5-1 and TRBJ1-4, with TRBD1 identical over 9 bases. The CDR3 length is 18 residues. The V gene end was trimmed by 3 bases and the J gene end by 3 bases; junction bases not matched to a gene: 12. In germline, CDR1 is SGHRS, CDR2 YFSETQ.

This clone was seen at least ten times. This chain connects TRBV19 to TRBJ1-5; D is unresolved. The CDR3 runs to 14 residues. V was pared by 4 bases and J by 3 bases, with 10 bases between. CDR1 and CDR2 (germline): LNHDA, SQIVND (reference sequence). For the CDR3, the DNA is TGTGCCAGTAGTACCAGAGGGCCCAATCAGCCCCAGCATTTT. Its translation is CASSTRGPNQPQHF.

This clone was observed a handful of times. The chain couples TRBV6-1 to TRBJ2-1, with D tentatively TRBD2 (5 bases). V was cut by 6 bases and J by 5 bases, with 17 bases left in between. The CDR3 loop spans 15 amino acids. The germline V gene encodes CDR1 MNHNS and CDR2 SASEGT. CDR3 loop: CASRRKDGLNNEQFF. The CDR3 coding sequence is TGTGCCAGCAGGAGAAAGGACGGACTTAACAATGAGCAGTTCTTC.

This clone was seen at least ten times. The CDR3 here is CASNKGSDQPQHF. CDR3 DNA sequence: TGTGCCAGCAACAAAGGTTCGGATCAGCCCCAGCATTTT. The chain recombines TRBV5-5 with TRBJ1-5; D is unclear. Germline CDR1 SGHKS, CDR2 YYEKEE (reference sequence). This CDR3 is built from 13 residues. The germline V and J ends were trimmed by 6 bases and 5 bases, with 12 bases remaining between them.

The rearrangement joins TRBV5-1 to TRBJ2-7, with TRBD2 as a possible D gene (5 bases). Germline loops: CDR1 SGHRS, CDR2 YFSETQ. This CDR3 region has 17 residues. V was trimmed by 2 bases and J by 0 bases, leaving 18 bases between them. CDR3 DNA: TGCGCCAGCAGCTTCATGAGGGAAAAAGGGCCCTCCTACGAGCAGTACTTC. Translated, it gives CASSFMREKGPSYEQYF.

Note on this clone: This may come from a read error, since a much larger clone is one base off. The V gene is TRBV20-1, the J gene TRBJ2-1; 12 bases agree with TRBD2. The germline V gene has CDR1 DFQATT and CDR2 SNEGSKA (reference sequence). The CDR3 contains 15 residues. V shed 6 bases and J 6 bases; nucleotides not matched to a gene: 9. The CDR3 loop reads CSANGLAGISNEQFF. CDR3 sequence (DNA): TGCAGTGCCAACGGACTAGCGGGGATTAGCAATGAGCAGTTCTTC.

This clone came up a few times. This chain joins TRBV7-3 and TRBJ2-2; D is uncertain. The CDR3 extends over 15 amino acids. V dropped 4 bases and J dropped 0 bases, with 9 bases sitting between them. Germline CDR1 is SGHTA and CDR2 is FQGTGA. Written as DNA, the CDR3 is TGTGCCAGCAGCTGTGGTTTCGCGAACACCGGGGAGCTGTTTTTT. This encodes CASSCGFANTGELFF.

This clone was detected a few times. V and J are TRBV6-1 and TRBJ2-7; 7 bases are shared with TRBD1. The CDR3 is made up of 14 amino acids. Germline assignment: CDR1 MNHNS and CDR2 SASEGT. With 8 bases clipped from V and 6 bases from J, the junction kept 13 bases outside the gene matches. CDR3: CASGMEGGAGEQYF. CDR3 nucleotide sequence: TGTGCCAGCGGGATGGAAGGGGGCGCGGGCGAGCAGTACTTC.

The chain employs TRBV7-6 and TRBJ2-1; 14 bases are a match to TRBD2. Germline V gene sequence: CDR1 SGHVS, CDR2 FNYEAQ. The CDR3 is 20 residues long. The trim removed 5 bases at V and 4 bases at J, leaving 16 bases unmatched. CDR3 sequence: CASSPELGSGLAGVYNEQFF. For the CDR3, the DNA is TGTGCCAGCAGCCCCGAACTAGGGTCGGGACTAGCGGGAGTTTACAATGAGCAGTTCTTC.